Below are 2 T cell receptor beta chains sequenced from a single sample in a study of blood T cell repertoires in COVID-19. Measured with immunoSEQ multiplex PCR; TCRdb has only the in-frame clones, and not every one. The table lists a few hundred thousand clones, around nine tenths of them singletons. The source material was peripheral blood. These receptors all stem from a woman aged 55 to 70 with acute or convalescent COVID-19.

This clone was detected only once. The chain recombines TRBV5-1 with TRBJ2-1; weak D call: TRBD2 (5 bases). The CDR3 is 15 amino acids. Deletions cut 4 bases from V and 4 bases from J, with 15 bases between. Germline CDR1 reads SGHRS; CDR2 reads YFSETQ. CDR3 sequence: CASSRDNSKYNEQFF. The CDR3 DNA reads TGCGCCAGCAGCCGGGATAATAGCAAATACAATGAGCAGTTCTTC. Full variable domain (remainder filled in from reference TRBV5-1 and TRBJ2-1): KAGVTQTPRYLIKTRGQQVTLSCSPISGHRSVSWYQQTPGQGLQFLFEYFSETQRNKGNFPGRFSGRQFSNSRSEMNVSTLELGDSALYLCASSRDNSKYNEQFFGPGTRLTVL.

V is TRBV19 and J is TRBJ2-7; TRBD1 matches at 12 bases. Germline V gene data show CDR1 as LNHDA and CDR2 as SQIVND (reference sequence). The CDR3 runs 14 residues. V was clipped by 5 bases and J by 5 bases; unmatched bases: 4. CDR3 protein: CASSSRDRGHEQYF. The CDR3 DNA is TGTGCCAGTAGTTCCCGGGACAGGGGGCACGAGCAGTACTTC. The whole variable domain, remainder taken from reference TRBV19 and TRBJ2-7, is DGGITQSPKYLFRKEGQNVTLSCEQNLNHDAMYWYRQDPGQGLRLIYYSQIVNDFQKGDIAEGYSVSREKKESFPLTVTSAQKNPTAFYLCASSSRDRGHEQYFGPGTRLTVT.